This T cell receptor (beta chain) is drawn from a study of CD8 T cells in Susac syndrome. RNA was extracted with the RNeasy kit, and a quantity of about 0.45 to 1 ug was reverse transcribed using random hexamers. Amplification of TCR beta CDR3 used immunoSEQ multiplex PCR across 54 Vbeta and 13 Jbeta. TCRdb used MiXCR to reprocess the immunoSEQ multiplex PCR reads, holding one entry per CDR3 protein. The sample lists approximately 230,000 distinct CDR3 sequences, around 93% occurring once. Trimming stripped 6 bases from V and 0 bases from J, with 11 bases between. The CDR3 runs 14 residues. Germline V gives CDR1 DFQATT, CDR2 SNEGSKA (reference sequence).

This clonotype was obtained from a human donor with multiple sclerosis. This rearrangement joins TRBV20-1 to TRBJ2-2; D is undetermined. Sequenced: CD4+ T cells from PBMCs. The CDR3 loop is CSARTETNTGELFF. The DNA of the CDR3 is TGCAGTGCCCGGACCGAAACGAACACCGGGGAGCTGTTTTTT.